Sequencing of this T cell receptor beta chain was carried out in a study of cytomegalovirus exposure and HLA in healthy donors. In this sample, this clone turned up once. This CDR3 comprises 17 residues. CDR1 is KGHSH, CDR2 LQKENI, per germline. The trim removed 3 bases at V and 6 bases at J, leaving 13 bases unmatched. PCR amplification relied on 60 Vbeta primers (plus 13 Jbeta primers). The protocol was immunoSEQ multiplex PCR, while the TCRdb copy is restricted to in-frame clones and leaves out a portion. Of some 110,000 clones detected, over 60% appear once; the ten largest clones hold around 5%. The sequenced sample consisted of PBMCs. The clonotype comes from a man between 25 and 39 years old in good health and CMV-seropositive. The genes are TRBV18 and TRBJ2-7; TRBD2 aligns across 11 bases. CDR3 amino acids: CASSPLFVAGGPGEQYF. In nucleotides, the CDR3 is TGTGCCAGCTCACCTCTATTCGTAGCGGGGGGGCCGGGCGAGCAGTACTTC.